One sample yielded the 21 T cell receptor beta chains listed below, sequenced in a study of T cells in Graves' hyperthyroidism and ophthalmopathy. The TCR beta CDR3 regions underwent amplification using RNA transcripts as the source. The TCR CDR3 first-round RT-PCR relied on the HTBI primer set. Via MiXCR, TCRdb re-called the multiplex PCR reads, giving one row per CDR3 protein. The data contain 650,000 to 700,000 distinct CDR3 sequences, roughly 17% of them singletons. The sequencing input was blood. The receptors here all came from a man aged 45-60 years with Graves' hyperthyroidism.

This clonotype came up once. A much larger clonotype is one base distant, so this may be a read error. V and J are TRBV6-5 and TRBJ2-5; tentatively, D is TRBD2 (6 bases). The germline V gene has CDR1 MNHEY and CDR2 SVGAGI. This CDR3 has 16 residues. Trimming stripped 2 bases from V and 5 bases from J, with 18 bases between. The chain's CDR3 is CASSYRGRGAGETQYF. CDR3 bases: TGTGCCAGCAGTTACCGGGGAAGGGGCGCGGGGGAGACCCAGTACTTC.

This clonotype was seen ten or more times. This rearrangement joins TRBV9 to TRBJ1-5; 10 bases line up with TRBD1. The CDR3 runs 15 residues. With 3 bases clipped from V and 7 bases from J, the junction kept 7 bases outside the gene matches. Germline V gives CDR1 SGDLS, CDR2 YYNGEE. Here the CDR3 reads CASSAGTGVGQPQHF. CDR3 bases: TGTGCCAGCAGCGCCGGGACAGGGGTAGGGCAGCCCCAGCATTTT.

The chain recombines TRBV5-1 with TRBJ1-1, with D possibly being TRBD1 (6 bases). The germline CDR1 and CDR2 sequences are SGHRS and YFSETQ. CDR3 length: 15 residues. V lost 4 bases and J lost 2, with 15 bases in between. CDR3 bases: TGCGCCAGCAGCCACGAGCAGGGGTTCAACACTGAAGCTTTCTTT. Its protein product is CASSHEQGFNTEAFF.

Concerning this clonotype: This may be a read error: a much more frequent sequence differs by one nucleotide. The chain employs TRBV5-1 and TRBJ2-5, with a weak D call TRBD2 (6 bases). The CDR3 covers 14 residues. Germline assignment: CDR1 SGHRS and CDR2 YFSETQ. The chain's CDR3 is CSSTDGGTQETQYF. CDR3 coding DNA: TGCTCCAGCACTGATGGCGGGACCCAAGAGACCCAGTACTTC.

CDR3 DNA sequence: TGTGCCAGCAGTTCGGCCACAGGGGGGCAAGAGACCCAGTACTTC. Translating gives CASSSATGGQETQYF. The chain has TRBV7-3 and TRBJ2-5, with 8 bases that match TRBD1. The CDR3 totals 15 residues. The V gene's germline CDR1 is SGHTA and CDR2 FQGTGA. The J segment lost 2 bases and the V segment lost 6 bases, leaving 8 bases of the junction unmatched. The full variable domain, with the rest looked up from reference TRBV7-3 and TRBJ2-5, is GAGVSQTPSNKVTEKGKYVELRCDPISGHTALYWYRQSLGQGPEFLIYFQGTGAADDSGLPNDRFFAVRPEGSVSTLKIQRTERGDSAVYLCASSSATGGQETQYFGPGTRLLVL.

The rearrangement links TRBV2 to TRBJ2-3; D is perhaps TRBD2 (5 bases). V lost 6 bases and J lost 1, with 11 bases in between. Germline V lookup: CDR1 SNHLY, CDR2 FYNNEI. The CDR3 runs 14 residues. CDR3 protein: CASSQGRGTDTQYF. The CDR3 coding sequence is TGTGCCAGCAGCCAAGGGCGGGGCACAGATACGCAGTATTTT.

This clonotype has a count of ten or more. The gene calls are TRBV2 and TRBJ2-3, with 8 nucleotides matching TRBD2. With 7 bases clipped from V and 7 bases from J, the junction kept 10 bases outside the gene matches. Germline assignment: CDR1 SNHLY and CDR2 FYNNEI. The CDR3 spans 14 residues. The CDR3, as DNA: TGTGCCAGCAAAGTAACGGGAGGGCAAAATACGCAGTATTTT. It specifies CASKVTGGQNTQYF.

This clonotype came up many times. The CDR3, as DNA: TGTGCCTGCCAAAGAGGCTCCTACGAGCAGTACTTC. Amino acids: CACQRGSYEQYF. The J gene is TRBJ2-7, the V gene TRBV28; D gene uncertain. Deletions cut 11 bases from V and 0 bases from J, with 11 bases between. The CDR3 runs to 12 residues. The V gene's germline CDR1 is MDHEN and CDR2 SYDVKM.

This clonotype was observed many times. This sequence joins TRBV28 and TRBJ1-1; 7 bases map to TRBD1. The CDR3 consists of 15 residues. The trim removed 8 bases at V and 3 bases at J, leaving 12 bases unmatched. In germline, CDR1 is MDHEN, CDR2 SYDVKM. CDR3 bases: TGTGCCAGCCGAAACTCACAGGGGATGGACACTGAAGCTTTCTTT. Translating it yields CASRNSQGMDTEAFF.

This clonotype was counted a few times. The chain combines TRBV20-1 with TRBJ1-5; no clear D gene. This CDR3 comprises 15 residues. Deletions cut 0 bases from V and 3 bases from J, with 12 bases between. In germline, CDR1 is DFQATT, CDR2 SNEGSKA (reference sequence). CDR3 nucleotide sequence: TGCAGTGCTAGAGATACCGGAGGGATCAATCAGCCCCAGCATTTT. Its protein is CSARDTGGINQPQHF.

The gene calls are TRBV5-8 and TRBJ2-1; 8 bases map to TRBD1. V lost 1 base, J lost 2 bases, and 8 bases stayed unmatched. This CDR3 has 17 residues. The germline CDR1 and CDR2 sequences are SGHTS and YDEGEE. The chain's CDR3 is CASSLHMSQGAYNEQFF. The CDR3 coding sequence is TGTGCCAGCAGCTTGCATATGTCACAGGGGGCCTACAATGAGCAGTTCTTC.

This clonotype was counted many times. The rearrangement uses TRBV11-2 and TRBJ2-5; D is unclear. The V end was cut by 0 bases, the J end by 7 bases, with 6 bases between. Germline CDR1 SGHAT, CDR2 FQNNGV. The length of the CDR3 is 12 residues. The CDR3, as DNA: TGTGCCAGCAGCTTAGAAGTCGGGACCCAGTACTTC. The encoded protein is CASSLEVGTQYF.

This clonotype turned up a few times. The chain has TRBV7-8 and TRBJ1-4; a weak D match, TRBD1 (5 bases). Germline V lookup: CDR1 SGHVS, CDR2 FQNEAQ. The CDR3 spans 19 residues. The V end was cut by 3 bases, the J end by 0 bases, with 20 bases between. The CDR3 loop is CASSFRLRDLPSTNEKLFF. In DNA form, the CDR3 reads TGTGCCAGCAGCTTTCGTCTTAGGGACCTACCTTCAACTAATGAAAAACTGTTTTTT.

This clonotype occurred many times. The V call is TRBV7-9, the J call TRBJ2-3; no clear D. V lost 1 base and J 2 bases, leaving 7 bases between the germline ends. The V gene's germline CDR1 is SEHNR and CDR2 FQNEAQ (reference sequence). The CDR3 sequence is 14 residues long. As DNA, the CDR3 is TGTGCCAGCAGCTTAGAACGGCCCACAGATACGCAGTATTTT. This gives the protein CASSLERPTDTQYF.

Written as DNA, the CDR3 is TGTGCCAGCAGCGACAGCGGGAGGGGTGGAGAGCAGTACTTC. Translation gives CASSDSGRGGEQYF. The V and J genes are TRBV7-9 and TRBJ2-7, with 10 nucleotides matching TRBD2. V lost 5 bases to trimming and J lost 7 bases; unmatched junction nucleotides: 8. The CDR3 totals 14 residues. Germline loops: CDR1 SEHNR, CDR2 FQNEAQ (reference sequence).

This clonotype occurred many times. This rearrangement joins TRBV19 to TRBJ2-2, with 7 bases lining up with TRBD2. CDR1 and CDR2 (germline): LNHDA, SQIVND (reference sequence). This CDR3 has 15 residues. The ends lost 3 bases at V and 6 bases at J; junction bases unmatched: 7. CDR3 coding DNA: TGTGCCAGTAGTATTGGGGGAGGGCCCTCCGGGGAGCTGTTTTTT. It encodes CASSIGGGPSGELFF.

In regard to this clonotype: This may stem from a read error, because a much larger clone lies one nucleotide away. The V gene is TRBV5-1, the J gene TRBJ1-6; no firm D call. The CDR3 extends over 15 amino acids. Germline assignment: CDR1 SGHRS and CDR2 YFSETQ. In DNA form, the CDR3 reads TGCGCCAGCAGCTTGACCGGGAGAGACAATTCACCCCTCCAGTTT. This sequence encodes CASSLTGRDNSPLQF.

This clonotype was recorded at least ten times. The chain is built from TRBV14 and TRBJ2-5, with TRBD2 as a possible D gene (6 bases). Trimming stripped 4 bases from V and 3 bases from J, with 12 bases between. Germline CDR1 and CDR2: SGHDN and FVKESK. The CDR3 sequence is 14 residues long. The CDR3 DNA sequence: TGTGCCAGCAGCCCCCTAGCGATTAAAGAGACCCAGTACTTC. This sequence encodes CASSPLAIKETQYF.

This clonotype has a count of ten or more. The J gene is TRBJ1-5, the V gene TRBV6-1, with unresolved D. CDR3 length: 15 residues. Germline assignment: CDR1 MNHNS and CDR2 SASEGT. V was shortened by 5 bases and J by 7 bases, with 18 bases between the two germline ends. CDR3 bases: TGTGCCAGCAGTCTCGGGTGGGCCCCAGGACAGCCCCAGCATTTT. This encodes CASSLGWAPGQPQHF.

This clonotype was detected ten times or more. As the CDR3 is not closed by the conserved phenylalanine or tryptophan, this likely results from a read error. The chain employs TRBV2 and TRBJ2-2, with 13 positions matching TRBD2. J gave up 3 bases and V 7 bases, and 5 bases lay outside the gene matches. The germline V gene has CDR1 SNHLY and CDR2 FYNNEI. CDR3 length: 16 residues. CDR3 sequence (DNA): TGTGCCAGCACGGGACTAGCGGGATCTGACACCGGGGAGCTGTTTCTT. Residues: CASTGLAGSDTGELFL.

The table lists this clonotype with a few counts. The CDR3, as DNA: TGCAGTGCTCTTAGCGGGGACACAGATACGCAGTATTTT. The encoded protein is CSALSGDTDTQYF. V and J are TRBV20-1 and TRBJ2-3, with 8 bases aligning to TRBD2. CDR3 length: 13 residues. Germline V CDR1 and CDR2: DFQATT, SNEGSKA (reference sequence). V dropped 5 bases and J dropped 2; count of bases not matched to a gene: 3.